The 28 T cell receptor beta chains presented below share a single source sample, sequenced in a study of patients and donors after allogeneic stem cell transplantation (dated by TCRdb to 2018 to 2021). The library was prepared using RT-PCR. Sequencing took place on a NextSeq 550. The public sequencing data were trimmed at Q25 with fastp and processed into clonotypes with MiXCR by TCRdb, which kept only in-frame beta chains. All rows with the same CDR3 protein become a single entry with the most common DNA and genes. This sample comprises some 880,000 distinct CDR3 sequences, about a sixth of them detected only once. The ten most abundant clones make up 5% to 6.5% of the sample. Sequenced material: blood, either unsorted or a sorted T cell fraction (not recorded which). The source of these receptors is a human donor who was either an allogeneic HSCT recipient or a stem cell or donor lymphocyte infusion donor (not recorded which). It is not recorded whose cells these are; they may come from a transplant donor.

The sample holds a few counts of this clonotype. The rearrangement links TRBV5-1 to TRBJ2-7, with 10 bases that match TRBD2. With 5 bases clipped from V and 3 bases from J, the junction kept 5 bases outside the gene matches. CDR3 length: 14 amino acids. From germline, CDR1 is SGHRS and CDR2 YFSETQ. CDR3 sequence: CASRGLAEIYEQYF. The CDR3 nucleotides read TGCGCCAGCAGAGGACTAGCGGAAATCTACGAGCAGTACTTC. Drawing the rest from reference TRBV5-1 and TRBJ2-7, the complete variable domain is KAGVTQTPRYLIKTRGQQVTLSCSPISGHRSVSWYQQTPGQGLQFLFEYFSETQRNKGNFPGRFSGRQFSNSRSEMNVSTLELGDSALYLCASRGLAEIYEQYFGPGTRLTVT.

CDR3 in amino acids: CSARFGPDTQYF. Here the CDR3 DNA reads TGCAGTGCTAGGTTTGGTCCAGATACGCAGTATTTT. This chain connects TRBV20-1 to TRBJ2-3; D is undetermined. V lost 3 bases and J 4 bases, leaving 8 bases between the germline ends. Germline-derived CDR1 and CDR2 are DFQATT and SNEGSKA (reference sequence). This CDR3 has 12 amino acids.

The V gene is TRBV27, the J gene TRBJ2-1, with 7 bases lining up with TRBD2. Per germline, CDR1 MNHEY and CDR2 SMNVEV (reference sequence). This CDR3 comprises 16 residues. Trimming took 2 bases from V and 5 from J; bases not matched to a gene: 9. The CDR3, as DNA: TGTGCCAGCAGTTTAACGGGCGGGAGTGGGGACAATGAGCAGTTCTTC. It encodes CASSLTGGSGDNEQFF.

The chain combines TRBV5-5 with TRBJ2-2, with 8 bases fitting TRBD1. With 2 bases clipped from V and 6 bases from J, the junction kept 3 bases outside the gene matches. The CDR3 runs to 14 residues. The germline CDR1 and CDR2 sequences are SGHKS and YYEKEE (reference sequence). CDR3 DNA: TGTGCCAGCAGCTTTGGACAGGGAGCCGGGGAGCTGTTTTTT. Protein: CASSFGQGAGELFF.

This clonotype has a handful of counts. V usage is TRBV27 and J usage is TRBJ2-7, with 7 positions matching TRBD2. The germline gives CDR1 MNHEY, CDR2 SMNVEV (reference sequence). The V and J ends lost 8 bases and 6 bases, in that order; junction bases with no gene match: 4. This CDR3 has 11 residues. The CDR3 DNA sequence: TGTGCCAGCTATGCGGGGGTCGAGCAGTACTTC. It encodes CASYAGVEQYF.

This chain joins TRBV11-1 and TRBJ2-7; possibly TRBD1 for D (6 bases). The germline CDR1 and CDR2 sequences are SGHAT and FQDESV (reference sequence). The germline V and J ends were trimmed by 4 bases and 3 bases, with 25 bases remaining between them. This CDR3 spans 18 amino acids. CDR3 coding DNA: TGTGCCAGCAGCTCCGCGAGCAGGGGCCTGGCGATGGGCTACGAGCAGTACTTC. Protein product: CASSSASRGLAMGYEQYF.

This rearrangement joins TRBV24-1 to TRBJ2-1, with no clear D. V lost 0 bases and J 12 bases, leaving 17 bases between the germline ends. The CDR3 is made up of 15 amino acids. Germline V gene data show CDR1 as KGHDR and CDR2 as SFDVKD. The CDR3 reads CATSDLKGYNERQFF. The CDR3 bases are TGTGCCACCAGTGATTTGAAAGGTTACAATGAGCGGCAGTTCTTC.

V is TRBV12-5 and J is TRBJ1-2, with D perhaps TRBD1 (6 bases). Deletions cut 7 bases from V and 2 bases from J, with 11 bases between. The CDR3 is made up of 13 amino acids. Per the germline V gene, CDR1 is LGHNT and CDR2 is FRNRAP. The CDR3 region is CASDHRVNYGYTF. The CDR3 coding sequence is TGTGCTAGTGATCACAGGGTAAACTATGGCTACACCTTC. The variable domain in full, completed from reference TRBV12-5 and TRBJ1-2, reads DARVTQTPRHKVTEMGQEVTMRCQPILGHNTVFWYRQTMMQGLELLAYFRNRAPLDDSGMPKDRFSAEMPDATLATLKIQPSEPRDSAVYFCASDHRVNYGYTFGSGTRLTVV.

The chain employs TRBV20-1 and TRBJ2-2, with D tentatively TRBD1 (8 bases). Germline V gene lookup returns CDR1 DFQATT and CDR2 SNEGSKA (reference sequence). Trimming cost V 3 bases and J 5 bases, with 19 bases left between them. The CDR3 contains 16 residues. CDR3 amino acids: CSASRSGTGSTGELFF. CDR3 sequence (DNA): TGCAGTGCTAGCCGAAGCGGGACAGGTTCAACCGGGGAGCTGTTTTTT.

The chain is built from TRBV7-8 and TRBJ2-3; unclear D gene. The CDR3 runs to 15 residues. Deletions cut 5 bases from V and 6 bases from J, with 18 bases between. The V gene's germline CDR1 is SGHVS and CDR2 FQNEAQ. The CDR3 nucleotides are TGTGCCAGCAGCCCTTTCCAGGCCCCGGGCGATACGCAGTATTTT. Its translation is CASSPFQAPGDTQYF.

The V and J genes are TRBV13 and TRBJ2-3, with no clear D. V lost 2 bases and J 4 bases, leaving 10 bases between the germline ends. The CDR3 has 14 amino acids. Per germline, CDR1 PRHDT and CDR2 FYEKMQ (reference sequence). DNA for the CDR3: TGTGCCAGCAGCTTAAGGTCAGGAGCAGATACGCAGTATTTT. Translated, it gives CASSLRSGADTQYF.

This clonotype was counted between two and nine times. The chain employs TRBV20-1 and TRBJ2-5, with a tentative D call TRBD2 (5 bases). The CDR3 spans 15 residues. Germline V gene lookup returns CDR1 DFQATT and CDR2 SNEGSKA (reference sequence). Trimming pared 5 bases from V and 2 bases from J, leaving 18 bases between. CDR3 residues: CSAGDWEMGQETQYF. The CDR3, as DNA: TGCAGTGCTGGCGATTGGGAGATGGGTCAAGAGACCCAGTACTTC.

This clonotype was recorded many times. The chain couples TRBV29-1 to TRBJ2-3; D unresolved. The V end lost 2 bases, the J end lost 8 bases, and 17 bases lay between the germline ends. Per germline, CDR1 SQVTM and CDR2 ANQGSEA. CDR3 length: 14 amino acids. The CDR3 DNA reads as TGCAGCGTTGAACGGACGGTGGGTAGTGGTACGCAGTATTTT. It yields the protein CSVERTVGSGTQYF.

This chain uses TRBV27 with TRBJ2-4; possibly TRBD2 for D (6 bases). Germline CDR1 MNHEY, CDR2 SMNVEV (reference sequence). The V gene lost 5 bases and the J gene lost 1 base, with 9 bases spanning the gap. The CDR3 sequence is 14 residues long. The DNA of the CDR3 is TGTGCCAGCAGTCCACGGGGGGCCAAAAACATTCAGTACTTC. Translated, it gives CASSPRGAKNIQYF.

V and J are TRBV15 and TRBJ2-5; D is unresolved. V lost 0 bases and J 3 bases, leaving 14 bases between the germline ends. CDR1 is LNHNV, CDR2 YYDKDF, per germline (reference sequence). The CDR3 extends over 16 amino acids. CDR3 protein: CATSRDRPGAEETQYF. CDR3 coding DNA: TGTGCCACCAGCAGAGATCGGCCAGGAGCAGAAGAGACCCAGTACTTC. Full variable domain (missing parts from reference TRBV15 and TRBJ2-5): DAMVIQNPRYQVTQFGKPVTLSCSQTLNHNVMYWYQQKSSQAPKLLFHYYDKDFNNEADTPDNFQSRRPNTSFCFLDIRSPGLGDTAMYLCATSRDRPGAEETQYFGPGTRLLVL.

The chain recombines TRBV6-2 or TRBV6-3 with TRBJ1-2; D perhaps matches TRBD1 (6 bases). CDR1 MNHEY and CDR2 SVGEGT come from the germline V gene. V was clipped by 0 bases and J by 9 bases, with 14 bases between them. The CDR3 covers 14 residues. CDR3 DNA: TGTGCCAGCAGTTACTCGGGGGCGGTGATCCGCTACACCTTC. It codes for CASSYSGAVIRYTF.

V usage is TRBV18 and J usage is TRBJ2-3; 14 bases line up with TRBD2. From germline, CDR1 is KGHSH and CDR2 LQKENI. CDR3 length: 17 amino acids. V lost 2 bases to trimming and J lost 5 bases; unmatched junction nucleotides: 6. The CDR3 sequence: CASSPLGLAGGEDTQYF. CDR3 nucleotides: TGTGCCAGCTCACCATTAGGACTAGCGGGAGGAGAAGATACGCAGTATTTT.

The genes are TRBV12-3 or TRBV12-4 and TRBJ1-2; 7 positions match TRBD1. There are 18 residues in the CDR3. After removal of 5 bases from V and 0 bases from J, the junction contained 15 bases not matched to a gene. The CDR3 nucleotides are TGTGCCAGCAGTCTACAAGGGGGCAGAATTCCAGCTAACTATGGCTACACCTTC. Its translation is CASSLQGGRIPANYGYTF.

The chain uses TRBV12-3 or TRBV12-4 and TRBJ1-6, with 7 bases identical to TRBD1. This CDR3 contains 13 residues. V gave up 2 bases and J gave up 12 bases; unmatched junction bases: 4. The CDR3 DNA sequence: TGTGCCAGCAGTTTACAGGGGGAAGGACCCCTCCACTTT. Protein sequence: CASSLQGEGPLHF.

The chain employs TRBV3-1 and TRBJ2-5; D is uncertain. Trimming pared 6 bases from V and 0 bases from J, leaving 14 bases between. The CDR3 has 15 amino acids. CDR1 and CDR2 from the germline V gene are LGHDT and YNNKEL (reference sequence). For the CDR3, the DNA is TGTGCCAGCAGTACAAGACGGGCAAACCAAGAGACCCAGTACTTC. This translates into CASSTRRANQETQYF.

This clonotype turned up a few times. Here the CDR3 reads CASSPRDSSPDEQYF. The CDR3 DNA sequence: TGTGCCAGCAGCCCACGGGACAGTTCCCCCGACGAGCAGTACTTC. This rearrangement joins TRBV7-9 to TRBJ2-7, with TRBD1 identical over 7 bases. V trimming: 5 bases; J trimming: 5 bases; junction bases outside the gene matches: 12. This CDR3 has 15 amino acids. Germline V CDR1 and CDR2: SEHNR, FQNEAQ (reference sequence).

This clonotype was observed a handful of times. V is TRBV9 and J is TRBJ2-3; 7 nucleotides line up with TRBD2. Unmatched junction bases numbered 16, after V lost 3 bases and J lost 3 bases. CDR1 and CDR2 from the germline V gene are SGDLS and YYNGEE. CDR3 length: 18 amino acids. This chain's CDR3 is CASSDVVWGGLGTDTQYF. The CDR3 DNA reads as TGTGCCAGCAGCGACGTGGTGTGGGGTGGACTAGGTACAGATACGCAGTATTTT.

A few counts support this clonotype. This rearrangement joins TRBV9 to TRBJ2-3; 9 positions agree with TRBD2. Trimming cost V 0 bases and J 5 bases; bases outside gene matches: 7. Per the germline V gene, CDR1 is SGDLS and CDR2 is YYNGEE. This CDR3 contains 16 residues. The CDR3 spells CASSVGGGRAGDTQYF. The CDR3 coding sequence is TGTGCCAGCAGCGTAGGAGGCGGGAGGGCCGGAGATACGCAGTATTTT.

This CDR3 reads CASSQYSNYEQYF. For the CDR3, the DNA is TGCGCCAGCAGCCAATACTCAAACTACGAGCAGTACTTC. This chain joins TRBV4-1 and TRBJ2-7, with no clear D. Germline lookup yields CDR1 MGHRA and CDR2 YSYEKL. The CDR3 has 13 amino acids. V was clipped by 2 bases and J by 3 bases, with 8 bases between them.

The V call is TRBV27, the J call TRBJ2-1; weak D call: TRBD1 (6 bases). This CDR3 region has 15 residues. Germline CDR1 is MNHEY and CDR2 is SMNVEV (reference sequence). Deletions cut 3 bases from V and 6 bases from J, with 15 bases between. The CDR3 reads CASSFQGLGGNEQFF. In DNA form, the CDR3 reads TGTGCCAGCAGTTTCCAGGGGCTAGGTGGCAATGAGCAGTTCTTC.

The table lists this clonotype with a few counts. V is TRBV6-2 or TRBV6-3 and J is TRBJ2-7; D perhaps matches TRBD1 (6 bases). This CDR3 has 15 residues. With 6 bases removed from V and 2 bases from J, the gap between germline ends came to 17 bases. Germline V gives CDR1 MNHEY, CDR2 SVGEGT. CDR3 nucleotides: TGTGCCAGCAGAACACCCCCGACAGGTGCCTACGAGCAGTACTTC. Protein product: CASRTPPTGAYEQYF.

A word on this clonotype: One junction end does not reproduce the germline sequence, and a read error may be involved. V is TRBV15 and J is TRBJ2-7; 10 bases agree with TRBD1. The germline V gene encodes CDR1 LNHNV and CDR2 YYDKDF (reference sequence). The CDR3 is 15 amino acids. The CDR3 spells CANSRDQGQGSEQYF. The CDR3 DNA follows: TGTGCCAACAGCAGAGATCAGGGACAGGGGAGCGAGCAGTACTTC.

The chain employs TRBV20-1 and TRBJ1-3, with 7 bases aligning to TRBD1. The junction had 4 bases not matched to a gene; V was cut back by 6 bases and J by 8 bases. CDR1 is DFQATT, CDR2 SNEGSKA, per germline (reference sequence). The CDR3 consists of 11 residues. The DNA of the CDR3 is TGCAGTGCCTACCAGGGGGACACCATATATTTT. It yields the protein CSAYQGDTIYF.